A selection of T cell receptor beta chains follows, all from one sample in a study of blood T cell repertoires in COVID-19. Assay: immunoSEQ multiplex PCR; the TCRdb copy retains only in-frame clones and omits some. The profile shows roughly 200,000 clones, around nine tenths of them singletons. The specimen was peripheral blood. These receptors all come from a man aged 55-75 years with active or convalescent COVID-19. Each CDR3 is given with its conserved first and last residue. The order of the fields is V gene, D gene, J gene, clone size, CDR3 DNA, CDR3 protein. The D gene is left open where the match is weak. Some rows mark clone size as missing; the rest say once, few, many or name a class of expanded clone.

TRBV12-3/TRBV12-4,-,TRBJ1-2,-,TGTGCCAGCGGGAACAGGAATCTAAATGGCTACACCTTC,CASGNRNLNGYTF
TRBV7-9,-,TRBJ1-4,-,TGTGCCAGCAGCTTACTCGGGGGAACTAATGAAAAACTGTTTTTT,CASSLLGGTNEKLFF
TRBV24-1,TRBD2,TRBJ2-7,-,TGTGCCACCAGTGATTCTCTAGCGGGGGGGCCCTACGAGCAGTACTTC,CATSDSLAGGPYEQYF
TRBV18,-,TRBJ2-3,-,TGTGCCAGCTCACCATTCGGAACAGGTTCAGATACGCAGTATTTT,CASSPFGTGSDTQYF
TRBV25-1,-,TRBJ1-5,-,TGTGCCAGCAGTGAATCGGAGGACGATCAGCCCCAGCATTTT,CASSESEDDQPQHF
TRBV19,-,TRBJ1-1,-,TGTGCCAGTAGTATAGGTCAGGTGAACACTGAAGCTTTCTTT,CASSIGQVNTEAFF
TRBV2,-,TRBJ2-6,-,TGTGCCAGCAGGCAGGGTTCTGGGGCCAACGTCCTGACTTTC,CASRQGSGANVLTF
TRBV7-9,TRBD2,TRBJ2-1,-,TGTGCCAGCAGCTATGAGTCGGGGGGGACGTTCTTC,CASSYESGGTFF
TRBV3-1/TRBV3-2,-,TRBJ1-1,-,TGTGCCAGCAGCCAGGGGGGGCTGACTGAAGCTTTCTTT,CASSQGGLTEAFF
TRBV19,-,TRBJ2-6,-,TGTGCCAGTAGTATCGGTGGGGCAGGGCATGCCAACGTCCTGACTTTC,CASSIGGAGHANVLTF
TRBV7-9,-,TRBJ1-1,-,TGTGCCAGCTATGGACAGACGAACACTGAAGCTTTCTTT,CASYGQTNTEAFF
TRBV27,-,TRBJ1-2,-,TGTGCCAGCAGTTTGCTGGGGGCGAGTGGCTACACCTTC,CASSLLGASGYTF
TRBV2,TRBD1,TRBJ1-2,-,TGTGCCAGCAGTGGACAGGGGAGAGGTGGCTACACCTTC,CASSGQGRGGYTF
TRBV3-1/TRBV3-2,TRBD2,TRBJ2-5,few,TGTGCCAGCAGCCAAGCGGGGGGGCAAGAGACCCAGTACTTC,CASSQAGGQETQYF
TRBV21-1,-,TRBJ2-7,-,TGTGCCAGCAGCAATAAGACAGGGAAAGACTCCTACGAGCAGTACTTC,CASSNKTGKDSYEQYF
TRBV4-1,-,TRBJ1-4,-,TGCGCCAGCAGCCAACTGGGACTGAGTAATGAAAAACTGTTTTTT,CASSQLGLSNEKLFF
TRBV9,TRBD1,TRBJ2-2,-,TGTGCCAGCAGCCAGGGGGTTAACACCGGGGAGCTGTTTTTT,CASSQGVNTGELFF
TRBV2,TRBD1,TRBJ2-7,-,TGTGCCAGCACCATGGACAGGGGGCGGTACGAGCAGTACTTC,CASTMDRGRYEQYF
TRBV18,-,TRBJ2-6,-,TGTGCCAGCTCACCGTCGATTGCCGGACTTGGGGCCAACGTCCTGACTTTC,CASSPSIAGLGANVLTF
TRBV5-1,-,TRBJ1-6,once,TGCGCCAGCAACCCACGGGGAGGGTGGAATTCACCCCTCCACTTT,CASNPRGGWNSPLHF
TRBV5-1,-,TRBJ1-1,-,TGCGCCAGCAGCTTTCAGGGGCGCGACACTGAAGCTTTCTTT,CASSFQGRDTEAFF
TRBV11-2,-,TRBJ1-1,-,TGTGCCAGCAGCTTAGGAGCGGGCACTGAAGCTTTCTTT,CASSLGAGTEAFF
TRBV6-5,-,TRBJ1-1,-,TGTGCCAGCAGTTACGGGGGGGGTATGAACACTGAAGCTTTCTTT,CASSYGGGMNTEAFF
TRBV7-7,-,TRBJ2-5,-,TGTGCCAGCAGCTTAACCACGTGGGGGGATGAGACCCAGTACTTC,CASSLTTWGDETQYF
TRBV7-6,TRBD2,TRBJ2-1,-,TGTGCCAGCAGCTTAGGGGGACTAGCGGGAGTTGAGCAGTTCTTC,CASSLGGLAGVEQFF
TRBV21-1,-,TRBJ2-7,-,TGTGCCAGCAGCAAATATGAGGTTTGGGACGAGCAGTACTTC,CASSKYEVWDEQYF
TRBV30,TRBD1,TRBJ1-2,-,TGTGCCTGGAGTTACCTCGGACAGGCGGACCTCAATGGCTACACCTTC,CAWSYLGQADLNGYTF
TRBV19,TRBD1,TRBJ1-4,-,TGTGCCAGTAGTTGGACAGGGACTAATGAAAAACTGTTTTTT,CASSWTGTNEKLFF
TRBV11-2,-,TRBJ2-3,-,TGTGCCAGCAGCTTAGATCAAGGGGCAGATACGCAGTATTTT,CASSLDQGADTQYF
TRBV18,-,TRBJ2-7,few,TGTGCCAGCTCACCCGGGGGTCACGAGCAGTACTTC,CASSPGGHEQYF
TRBV15,TRBD1,TRBJ1-2,-,TGTGCCACCAGCAGAGTACGACAGGGGTCTGGCTACACCTTC,CATSRVRQGSGYTF
TRBV7-6,TRBD1,TRBJ1-1,-,TGTGCCAGCAGCTCAGCCTGGACAGGGGGCGCATGGGAGACTGAAGCTTTCTTT,CASSSAWTGGAWETEAFF
TRBV29-1,-,TRBJ1-2,-,TGCAGCGTTGGAGGTTGGGGTTTAGGGGACTATGGCTACACCTTC,CSVGGWGLGDYGYTF
TRBV6-5,TRBD2,TRBJ2-2,few,TGTGCCAGCAGTTACCAGCGGGGGCCGAACGGGGAGCTGTTTTTT,CASSYQRGPNGELFF
TRBV29-1,-,TRBJ1-3,-,TGCAGCGTGGGTGGGGGGGACTCTGGAAACACCATATATTTT,CSVGGGDSGNTIYF